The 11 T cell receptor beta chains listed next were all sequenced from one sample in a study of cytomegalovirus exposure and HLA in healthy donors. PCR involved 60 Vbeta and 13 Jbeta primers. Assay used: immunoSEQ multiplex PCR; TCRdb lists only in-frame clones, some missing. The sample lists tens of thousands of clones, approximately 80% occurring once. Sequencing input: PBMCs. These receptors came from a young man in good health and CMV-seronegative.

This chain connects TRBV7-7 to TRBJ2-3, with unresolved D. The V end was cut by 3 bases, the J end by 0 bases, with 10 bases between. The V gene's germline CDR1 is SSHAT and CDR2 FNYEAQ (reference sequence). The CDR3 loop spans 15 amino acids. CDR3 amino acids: CASSLTRSSTDTQYF. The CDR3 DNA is TGTGCCAGCAGCTTGACTCGCTCTAGCACAGATACGCAGTATTTT.

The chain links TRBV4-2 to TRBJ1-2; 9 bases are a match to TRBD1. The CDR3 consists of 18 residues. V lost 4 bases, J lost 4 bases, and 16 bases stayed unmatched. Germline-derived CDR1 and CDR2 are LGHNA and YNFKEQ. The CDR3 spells CASSPIAAGTGTSYGYTF. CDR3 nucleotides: TGTGCCAGCAGCCCGATAGCGGCCGGGACAGGGACGTCCTATGGCTACACCTTC.

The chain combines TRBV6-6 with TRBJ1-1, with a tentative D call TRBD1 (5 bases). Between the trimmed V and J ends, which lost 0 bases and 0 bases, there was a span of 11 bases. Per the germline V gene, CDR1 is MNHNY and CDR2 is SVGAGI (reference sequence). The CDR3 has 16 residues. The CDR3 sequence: CASSYSRGGVNTEAFF. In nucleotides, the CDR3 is TGTGCCAGCAGTTACTCGAGGGGAGGGGTGAACACTGAAGCTTTCTTT.

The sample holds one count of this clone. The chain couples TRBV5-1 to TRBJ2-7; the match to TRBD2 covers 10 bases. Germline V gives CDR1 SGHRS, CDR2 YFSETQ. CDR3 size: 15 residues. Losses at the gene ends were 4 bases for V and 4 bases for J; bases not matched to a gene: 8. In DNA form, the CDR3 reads TGCGCCAGCAGCCAAACTAGCGGGGTTTCTTACGAGCAGTACTTC. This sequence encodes CASSQTSGVSYEQYF.

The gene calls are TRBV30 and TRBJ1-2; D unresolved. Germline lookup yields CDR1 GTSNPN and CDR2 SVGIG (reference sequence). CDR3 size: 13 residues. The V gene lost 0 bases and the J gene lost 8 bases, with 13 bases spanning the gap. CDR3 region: CAWSVLAGKGYTF. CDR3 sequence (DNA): TGTGCCTGGAGTGTATTGGCCGGGAAAGGCTACACCTTC.

CDR3 protein: CASGLGTGETDTQYF. For the CDR3, the DNA is TGTGCTAGTGGTTTGGGGACAGGGGAAACAGATACGCAGTATTTT. J is TRBJ2-3 and V is TRBV12-5; 9 bases match TRBD1. The CDR3 covers 15 residues. The germline gives CDR1 LGHNT, CDR2 FRNRAP. The junction had 2 bases not matched to a gene; V was cut back by 1 base and J by 3 bases.

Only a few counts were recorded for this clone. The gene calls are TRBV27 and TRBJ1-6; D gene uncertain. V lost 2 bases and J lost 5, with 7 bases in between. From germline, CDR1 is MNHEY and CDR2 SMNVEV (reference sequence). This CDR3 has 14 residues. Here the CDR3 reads CASSLMADNSPLHF. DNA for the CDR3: TGTGCCAGCAGTTTAATGGCAGATAATTCACCCCTCCACTTT.

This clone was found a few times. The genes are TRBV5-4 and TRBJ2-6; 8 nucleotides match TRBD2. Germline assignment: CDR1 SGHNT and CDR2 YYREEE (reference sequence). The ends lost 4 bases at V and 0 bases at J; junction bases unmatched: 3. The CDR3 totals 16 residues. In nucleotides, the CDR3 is TGTGCCAGCAGCCCTGCGGGGGGCTCTGGGGCCAACGTCCTGACTTTC. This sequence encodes CASSPAGGSGANVLTF.

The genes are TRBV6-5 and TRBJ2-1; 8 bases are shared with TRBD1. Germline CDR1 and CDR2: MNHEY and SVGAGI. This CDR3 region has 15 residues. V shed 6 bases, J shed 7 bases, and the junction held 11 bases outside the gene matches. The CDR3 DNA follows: TGTGCCAGCAGCTCCGGGACAGGAACTAGAAATGAGCAGTTCTTC. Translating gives CASSSGTGTRNEQFF.

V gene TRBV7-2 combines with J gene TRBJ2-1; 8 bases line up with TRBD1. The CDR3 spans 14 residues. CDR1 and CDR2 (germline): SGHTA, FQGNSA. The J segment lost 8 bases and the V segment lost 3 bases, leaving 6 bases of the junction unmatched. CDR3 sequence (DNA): TGTGCCAGCAGCTTCCCTCAGGGGGCCGATGAGCAGTTCTTC. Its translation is CASSFPQGADEQFF.

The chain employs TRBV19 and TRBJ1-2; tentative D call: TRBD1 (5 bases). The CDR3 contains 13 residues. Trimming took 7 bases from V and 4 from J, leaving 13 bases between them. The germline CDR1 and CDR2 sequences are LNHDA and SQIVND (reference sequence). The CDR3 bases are TGTGCCAGTACTCTGGACAAGTTCTATGGCTACACCTTC. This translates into CASTLDKFYGYTF.